Listed below are T cell receptor beta chains from one sample, sequenced in a study of T cell changes during pregnancy in multiple sclerosis. Profiled with immunoSEQ multiplex PCR; TCRdb holds only in-frame clones, not every one. Counted here are 15,000 to 20,000 clones, roughly 88% occurring once; the ten biggest clones make up 5.8%. The material sequenced was CD8+ T cells from peripheral blood mononuclear cells, taken in the third trimester of pregnancy. These receptors were obtained from a female donor in good health, enrolled as a control in a pregnancy study. Both conserved end residues are part of each CDR3. A D gene is named only where the DNA matches it firmly. Some rows mark clone size as missing; the rest say once, few, many or name a class of expanded clone.

.	TRBJ2-7	TRBV28	once	TGTGCCAGCAGTTTATGGGGCCGCGAGCAGTACTTC	CASSLWGREQYF
TRBD1	TRBJ2-6	TRBV12-5	.	TGTGCTAGTGGTTGGCCGGGACAGGAAAAGGGGGCCAACGTCCTGACTTTC	CASGWPGQEKGANVLTF
.	TRBJ2-3	TRBV27	.	TGTGCCAGCAGCTTCCCAGGGGTCACAGATACGCAGTATTTT	CASSFPGVTDTQYF
TRBD1	TRBJ1-5	TRBV6-5	.	TGTGCCACCGGGACAGTTAATCAGCCCCAGCATTTT	CATGTVNQPQHF
.	TRBJ1-5	TRBV14	.	TGTGCCAGCAGCCAAGGGGGAGGGGGGCCCCAGCATTTT	CASSQGGGGPQHF
.	TRBJ2-1	TRBV6-4	.	TGTGCCAGCAGTGACAAGGGGGAGGGTGAGCAGTTCTTC	CASSDKGEGEQFF
TRBD2	TRBJ2-7	TRBV4-2	.	TGTGCCAGCAGCCAAGTGGATTCCGGCGGGGGGGCCTACGAGCAGTACTTC	CASSQVDSGGGAYEQYF
TRBD1	TRBJ1-5	TRBV27	few	TGTGCCAGCAGCCCAACAGGGGAGGCCAATCAGCCCCAGCATTTT	CASSPTGEANQPQHF
TRBD2	TRBJ2-7	TRBV7-9	once	TGTGCCAGCAGCTTTAGCGGGGAAAGCTCCTACGAGCAGTACTTC	CASSFSGESSYEQYF
TRBD1	TRBJ1-2	TRBV15	.	TGTGCCACAAGAACAGGGGGCGACCCCTATGGCTACACCTTC	CATRTGGDPYGYTF
.	TRBJ2-7	TRBV10-3	.	TGTGCCATCAGTGATAATCGGGAGACAGGGAGCTCCTACGAGCAGTACTTC	CAISDNRETGSSYEQYF
TRBD2	TRBJ2-3	TRBV7-3	.	TGTGCCAGCAGCACTAGCGGGGGGGGCACAGATACGCAGTATTTT	CASSTSGGGTDTQYF
TRBD1	TRBJ1-5	TRBV7-2	.	TGTGCCAGCAGCTGGGGACAGGGCCGCCATCAGCCCCAGCATTTT	CASSWGQGRHQPQHF
.	TRBJ2-7	TRBV10-2	.	TGCGCCAGCAAAGAGCGGAGCGTGTACGAGCAGTACTTC	CASKERSVYEQYF
.	TRBJ1-1	TRBV10-1	.	TGCGCCAGCAGCGGAGAGAGTCCCACTGAAGCTTTCTTT	CASSGESPTEAFF
TRBD1	TRBJ2-2	TRBV5-8	.	TGTGCCAGCAGTCCCGGGACAGTGAACACCGGGGAGCTGTTTTTT	CASSPGTVNTGELFF
.	TRBJ2-5	TRBV11-2	.	TGTGCCAGCAGAGAAACGGGGAGAGAGACCCAGTACTTC	CASRETGRETQYF
TRBD1	TRBJ2-3	TRBV4-2	.	TGTGCCAGCAGCCAGCGACCGGGACAGGTGACAGATACGCAGTATTTT	CASSQRPGQVTDTQYF
.	TRBJ1-2	TRBV5-4	.	TGTGCCAGCAGCTTCGGCGTAATGGGCGGCTACACCTTC	CASSFGVMGGYTF
TRBD1	TRBJ1-2	TRBV5-6	.	TGTGCCAGCAGCTTGGTGGGACAGGAAACTAGAGGCTATGGCTACACCTTC	CASSLVGQETRGYGYTF
TRBD2	TRBJ2-3	TRBV4-3	.	TGCGCCAGCAGCCAAGATGTAGCGGGGGGCACAGATACGCAGTATTTT	CASSQDVAGGTDTQYF
.	TRBJ1-5	TRBV4-3	.	TGCGCCAGCAGCCAAGATTTGGAGAGTCCCCAGCATTTT	CASSQDLESPQHF
.	TRBJ1-5	TRBV5-1	medium-sized	TGCGCCAGCAGCTTGGCCGGTGATCAGCCCCAGCATTTT	CASSLAGDQPQHF
TRBD1	TRBJ1-5	TRBV7-2	.	TGTGCCAGCAGCCCAGACAGGGGCATATATCAGCCCCAGCATTTT	CASSPDRGIYQPQHF
TRBD1	TRBJ2-7	TRBV7-9	.	TGTGCCAGCAGCGATGGGACAGCGGAGCAGTACTTC	CASSDGTAEQYF
.	TRBJ1-6	TRBV4-1	.	TGCGCCAGCAGCCAAGACTTCACACATTCACCCCTCCACTTT	CASSQDFTHSPLHF
.	TRBJ2-1	TRBV4-3	.	TGCGCCAGCAGCCCCTCTTTGGAGCTTGAGCAGTTCTTC	CASSPSLELEQFF
.	TRBJ1-6	TRBV6-4	.	TGTGCCAGCAGAGACGACAGCATAAATTCACCCCTCCACTTT	CASRDDSINSPLHF
.	TRBJ2-2	TRBV27	.	TGTGCCAGCAGGACCCTAGACGGCGGGGAGCTGTTTTTT	CASRTLDGGELFF
.	TRBJ1-5	TRBV6-5	.	TGTGCCAGCAGGCAGTATAGCAATCAGCCCCAGCATTTT	CASRQYSNQPQHF
.	TRBJ2-5	TRBV18	medium-sized	TGTGCCAGCTCACCACCGTGGCGACAGGCACAAGAGACCCAGTACTTC	CASSPPWRQAQETQYF
.	TRBJ2-7	TRBV5-6	once	TGTGCCAGCAGCTCTGGACTGAGCTACGAGCAGTACTTC	CASSSGLSYEQYF
.	TRBJ2-7	TRBV27	once	TGTGCCAGCAGTCTCGGACAGACCTACGAGCAGTACTTC	CASSLGQTYEQYF
.	TRBJ1-6	TRBV28	once	TGTGCCAGCAGTTTTGGCAGGACCGGGGGTTCACCCCTCCACTTT	CASSFGRTGGSPLHF
TRBD1	TRBJ1-2	TRBV30	.	TGTGCCTGGGCGGGACAGGGGGCCCACTATGGCTACACCTTC	CAWAGQGAHYGYTF
TRBD2	TRBJ2-1	TRBV14	.	TGTGCCAGCAGCCAACTAACTAGCGGGGGCGCCGGTTACAATGAGCAGTTCTTC	CASSQLTSGGAGYNEQFF
.	TRBJ2-7	TRBV7-6	.	TGTGCCAGCAGCCCCGGGGTTGGGAACGAGCAGTACTTC	CASSPGVGNEQYF
.	TRBJ2-3	TRBV7-2	once	TGTGCCAGCACCAGCGGCGGGGCCGCAGATACGCAGTATTTT	CASTSGGAADTQYF
TRBD2	TRBJ2-1	TRBV7-3	.	TGTGCCAGCAGCCCTAGCGGGGGAGGGGTCGATGAGCAGTTCTTC	CASSPSGGGVDEQFF
.	TRBJ2-5	TRBV4-1	.	TGCGCCAGCAGCCTGAACTTAGGGGGCCAAGAGACCCAGTACTTC	CASSLNLGGQETQYF
.	TRBJ2-7	TRBV30	.	TGTGCCTGGAGTTCCGGGCAGGGGAACGGGCAGTACTTC	CAWSSGQGNGQYF
TRBD1	TRBJ1-1	TRBV11-3	once	TGTGCCAGCAGCCGACAGGGGATGAACACTGAAGCTTTCTTT	CASSRQGMNTEAFF